This T cell receptor beta chain was identified during a study of memory B cells and T cells in multiple sclerosis (dated by TCRdb to the late 2010s). With regard to the full study: TCR beta repertoires of autoproliferating peripheral T cells were compared with the TCR beta repertoires of brain lesion-infiltrating T cells in multiple sclerosis patients. TCR sequencing included a couple of multiple sclerosis patients for whom either brain lesions at autopsy or brain-infiltrating cells from biopsy were available.

After stimulus-free culture of CFSE-labeled PBMCs, the autoproliferating (CFSEdim) and non-proliferating (CFSEhi) T cell fractions were sequenced separately. A total of 40 million to 60 million CFSE-labeled PBMCs were cultured for seven to eight days without stimulus, and replicate wells were then pooled. PBMCs were labeled with approximately 0.5 uM CFSE and cultured without exogenous stimuli in serum-free AIM-V medium. PBMCs were obtained by Ficoll density gradient centrifugation and kept cryopreserved until use. Live 7-AAD-negative cells were sorted on a FACSAria III, washed with PBS, and frozen at -80 degrees C as dry pellets. The paper's findings and limits, for the study overall: Clone-set sizes varied between compartments, which affected the numbers of shared clonotypes and made normalization necessary.

In the case of this clone: Its target antigen remains unknown. There are no base qualities to consult, and no much larger clone falls within one base.

TCRbeta CDR3 regions were amplified from extracted genomic DNA using the immunoSEQ Platform. Multiplex PCR, high-throughput sequencing and a vendor bioinformatics pipeline were combined in the immunoSEQ assay. As for the original processing: After discarding non-productive sequences and any CDR3s under 4 amino acids in length, clonotype frequencies were recalculated for each sample. Shared clonotypes were identified in immunoSEQ Analyzer 2.0 as identical CDR3 amino acid, V gene and J gene sequences. Repertoire overlap was normalized by dividing shared clonotype counts by the product of both clone-set sizes, with the result scaled by 1000 into arbitrary units. Drawn from immuneACCESS, this table holds only the in-frame rearrangements with V and J called that TCRdb kept. Clones are partly lost; checked studies trace under half to an unresolved V gene and leave the rest unexplained. V and J calls and clone size are as listed in that table; D and trimming were resolved from the DNA. Across this sample there are around 50,000 clones, with almost 85% seen only once. The ten most abundant clones make up around 1.1% of the sample.

Based on the germline V gene, the CDR1 and CDR2 sequences are MNHNS and SASEGT. V gives up 1 base and J gives up 9 bases, and the segment between their germline ends measures 8 bases. Measured from the cysteine to the phenylalanine, the CDR3 is 12 residues long. CDR3 DNA is the only sequence kept; it has 36 bases, read in frame from the first base. The clonotype comes from a human donor with multiple sclerosis. Sequences were obtained from PBMCs from blood kept in culture. This sequence uses TRBV6-1 and TRBJ2-3; there is no confident call for the D gene. For the CDR3, the sequence is CASSEDGLTQYF. The nucleotide sequence is TGTGCCAGCAGTGAAGACGGCTTAACGCAGTATTTT.